The present T cell receptor beta chain was sequenced within a study of T cell responses to AZD1222 COVID-19 vaccine. The CDR3 extends over 17 amino acids. Germline V gene lookup returns CDR1 WSHSY and CDR2 SAAADI. Trimming took 2 bases from V and 6 from J, leaving 20 bases between them. Here immunoSEQ multiplex PCR was the method, and the copy in TCRdb shows in-frame clones only, minus some. The sample holds around 83,000 clones, over 75% seen once. The rearrangement uses TRBV10-2 and TRBJ2-1, with TRBD1 as a possible D gene (5 bases). Sequenced here: peripheral blood, sampled 28 days after the second AZD1222 dose. This sequence was found in an adult who received the AZD1222 COVID-19 vaccine. The CDR3 nucleotides read TGCGCCAGCAGTGAGAGAGTGGGGCCCCGGCTGACCAATGAGCAGTTCTTC. It encodes CASSERVGPRLTNEQFF.